This entry features one TCR beta chain sequence. Antigen specificity is unknown. The data are from a study of T cells expressing NK-cell markers. Study background: One of eight sequenced donors was HCMV-seronegative; the other seven were seropositive.

Study-wide results and caveats: These clonotypes also led the CD3+CD56-NKG2C+ fraction in several donors.

The TCR beta cDNA came from 5'RACE template switching with UMIs. TCRdb reprocessed the 5' RACE reads, keeping one entry per CDR3 protein, no DNA. The ten top clones account for about 10%, within a sample of about 410,000 distinct CDR3 sequences. The germline gives CDR1 SQVTM, CDR2 ANQGSEA. CDR3 length equals 14 residues. The chain carries TRBV29-1 and TRBJ2-7; TCRdb's D gene call, TRBD1, goes unchecked for lack of DNA. Sequenced: blood T cells: a sorted CD56 or NKG2C T cell subset, CD4+ or CD8+ T cells, or bulk PBMC T cells (not recorded which). The origin of this receptor is a woman aged 45-65 years in good health. The CDR3 here is CSVEDRGLYDEQYF.